The source of this T cell receptor (beta chain) is a study of T cells expressing NK-cell markers. Study-wide findings and caveats: Whether expanded NKG2C+ T cell clones were HCMV-specific remained unclear. The CD3+CD56-NKG2C+ fraction of a few donors was likewise dominated by these clonotypes.

Libraries used 5'RACE template switching adding universal primer site and UMIs. Each CDR3 protein gets one entry in TCRdb, which reprocessed the 5' RACE reads and gives no DNA. Recorded for this sample: about 450,000 distinct CDR3 sequences. The length of the CDR3 is 13 residues. In regard to this clonotype: The antigen is undetermined.

This TCR was recovered from a woman between 18 and 70 years old in good health. This chain uses TRBV12-3 or TRBV12-4 with TRBJ1-1; absent DNA, TCRdb's TRBD1 call cannot be checked. The sequencing sample was made of blood T cells: a sorted CD56 or NKG2C T cell subset, CD4+ or CD8+ T cells, or bulk PBMC T cells (not recorded which). CDR3 sequence: CASSLGVSTEAFF.